The source of this T cell receptor (beta chain) is a study of OX40 agonist ivuxolimab in advanced cancers. Sequenced by immunoSEQ multiplex PCR; TCRdb stores in-frame clones only, minus some. The profile shows some 100,000 clones, around 84% of them singletons. Looked up from germline, CDR1 is SGHVS and CDR2 is FQNEAQ. This CDR3 is built from 12 residues. Trimming stripped 5 bases from V and 8 bases from J, with 9 bases between. V is TRBV7-8 and J is TRBJ2-2; D gene ambiguous. Sequencing used CD4+ or CD8+ T cells sorted from blood, obtained in a trial of the OX40 agonist ivuxolimab. The sequence derives from an adult with an advanced solid tumor such as melanoma, head and neck, liver or kidney cancer. CDR3 protein: CASSPDMGELFF. The CDR3 DNA follows: TGTGCCAGCAGCCCCGATATGGGGGAGCTGTTTTTT.